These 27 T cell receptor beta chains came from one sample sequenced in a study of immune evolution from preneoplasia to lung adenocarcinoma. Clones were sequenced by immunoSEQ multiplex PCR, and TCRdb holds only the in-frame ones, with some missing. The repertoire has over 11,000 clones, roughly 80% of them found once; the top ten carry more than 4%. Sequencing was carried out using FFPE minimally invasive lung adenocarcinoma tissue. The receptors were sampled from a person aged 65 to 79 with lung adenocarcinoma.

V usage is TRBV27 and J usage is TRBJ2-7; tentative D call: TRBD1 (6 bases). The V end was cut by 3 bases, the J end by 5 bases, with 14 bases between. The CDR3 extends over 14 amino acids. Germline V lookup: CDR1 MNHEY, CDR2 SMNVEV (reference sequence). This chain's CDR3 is CASSLSRGNHEQYF. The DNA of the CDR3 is TGTGCCAGCAGTTTGAGCAGGGGCAACCACGAGCAGTACTTC.

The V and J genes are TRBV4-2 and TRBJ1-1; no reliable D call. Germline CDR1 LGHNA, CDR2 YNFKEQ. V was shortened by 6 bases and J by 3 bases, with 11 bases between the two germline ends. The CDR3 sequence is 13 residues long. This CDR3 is CASRLNLDTEAFF. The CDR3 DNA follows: TGTGCCAGCAGACTCAATTTGGACACTGAAGCTTTCTTT.

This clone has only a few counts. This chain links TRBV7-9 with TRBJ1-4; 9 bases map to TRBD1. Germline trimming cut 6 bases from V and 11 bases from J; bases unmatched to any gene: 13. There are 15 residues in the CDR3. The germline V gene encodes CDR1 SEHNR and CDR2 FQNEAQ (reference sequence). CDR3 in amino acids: CASSQPGQGQEKLFF. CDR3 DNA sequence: TGTGCCAGCAGTCAACCGGGACAGGGACAGGAGAAACTGTTTTTT.

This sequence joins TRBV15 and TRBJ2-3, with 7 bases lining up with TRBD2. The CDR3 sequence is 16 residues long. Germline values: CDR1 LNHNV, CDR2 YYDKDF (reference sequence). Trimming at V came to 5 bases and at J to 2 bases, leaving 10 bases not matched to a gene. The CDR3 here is CATSPSGLAATDTQYF. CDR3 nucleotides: TGTGCCACCAGCCCATCGGGGCTAGCGGCCACAGATACGCAGTATTTT.

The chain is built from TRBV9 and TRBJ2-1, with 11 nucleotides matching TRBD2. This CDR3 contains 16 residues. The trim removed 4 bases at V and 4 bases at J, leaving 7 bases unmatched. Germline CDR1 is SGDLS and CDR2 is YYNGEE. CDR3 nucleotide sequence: TGTGCCAGCAGCCTCAAGCTAGCGGGGGGATACAATGAGCAGTTCTTC. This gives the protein CASSLKLAGGYNEQFF.

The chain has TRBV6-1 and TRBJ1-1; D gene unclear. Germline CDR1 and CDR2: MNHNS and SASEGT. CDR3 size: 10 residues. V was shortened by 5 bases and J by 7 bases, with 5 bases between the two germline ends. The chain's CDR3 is CASSHFEAFF. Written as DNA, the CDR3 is TGTGCCAGCAGTCACTTTGAAGCTTTCTTT.

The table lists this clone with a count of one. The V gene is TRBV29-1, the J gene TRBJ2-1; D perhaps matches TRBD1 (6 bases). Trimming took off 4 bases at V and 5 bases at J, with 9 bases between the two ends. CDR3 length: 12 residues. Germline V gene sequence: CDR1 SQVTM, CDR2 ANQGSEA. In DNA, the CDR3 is TGCAGCGTTGTGAGGGGGAACAATGAGCAGTTCTTC. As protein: CSVVRGNNEQFF.

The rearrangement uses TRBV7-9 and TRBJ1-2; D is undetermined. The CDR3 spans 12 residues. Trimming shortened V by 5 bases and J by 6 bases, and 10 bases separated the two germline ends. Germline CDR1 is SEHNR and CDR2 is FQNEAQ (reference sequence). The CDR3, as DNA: TGTGCCAGCAGCAGAGAGGGTCATGGCTACACCTTC. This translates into CASSREGHGYTF. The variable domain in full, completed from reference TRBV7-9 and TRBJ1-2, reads DTGVSQNPRHKITKRGQNVTFRCDPISEHNRLYWYRQTLGQGPEFLTYFQNEAQLEKSRLLSDRFSAERPKGSFSTLEIQRTEQGDSAMYLCASSREGHGYTFGSGTRLTVV.

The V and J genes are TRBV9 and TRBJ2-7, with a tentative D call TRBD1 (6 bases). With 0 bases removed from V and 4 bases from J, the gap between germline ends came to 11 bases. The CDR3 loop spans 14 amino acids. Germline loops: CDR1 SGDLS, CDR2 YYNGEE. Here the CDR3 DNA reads TGTGCCAGCAGCGTAGCAGCAGGGGATTACGAGCAGTACTTC. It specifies CASSVAAGDYEQYF. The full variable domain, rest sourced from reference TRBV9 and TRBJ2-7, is DSGVTQTPKHLITATGQRVTLRCSPRSGDLSVYWYQQSLDQGLQFLIQYYNGEERAKGNILERFSAQQFPDLHSELNLSSLELGDSALYFCASSVAAGDYEQYFGPGTRLTVT.

The CDR3 sequence is CASSEIGDRTYEQYF. In DNA form, the CDR3 reads TGTGCCAGCAGTGAAATTGGCGACCGAACCTACGAGCAGTACTTC. The chain links TRBV6-1 to TRBJ2-7; D is ambiguous. With 2 bases removed from V and 2 bases from J, the gap between germline ends came to 13 bases. In germline, CDR1 is MNHNS, CDR2 SASEGT. This CDR3 spans 15 amino acids.

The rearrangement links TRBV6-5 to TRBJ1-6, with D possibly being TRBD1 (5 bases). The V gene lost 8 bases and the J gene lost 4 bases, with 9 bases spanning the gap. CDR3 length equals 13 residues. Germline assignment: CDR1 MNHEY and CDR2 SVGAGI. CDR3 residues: CASGDGYNSPLHF. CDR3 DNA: TGTGCCAGCGGGGACGGGTATAATTCACCCCTCCACTTT.

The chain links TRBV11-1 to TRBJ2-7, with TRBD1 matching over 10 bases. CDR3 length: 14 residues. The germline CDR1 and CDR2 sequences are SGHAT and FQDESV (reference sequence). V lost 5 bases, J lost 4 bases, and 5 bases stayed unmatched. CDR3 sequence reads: CASSLDRGRYEQYF. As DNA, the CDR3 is TGTGCCAGCAGCCTCGACAGGGGGCGATACGAGCAGTACTTC.

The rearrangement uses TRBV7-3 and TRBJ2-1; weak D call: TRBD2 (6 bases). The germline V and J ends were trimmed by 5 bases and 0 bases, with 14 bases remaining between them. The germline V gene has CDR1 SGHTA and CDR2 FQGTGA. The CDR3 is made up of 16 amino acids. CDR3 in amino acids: CASSLIAASSYNEQFF. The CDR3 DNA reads TGTGCCAGCAGCCTCATAGCGGCCAGCTCCTACAATGAGCAGTTCTTC.

The CDR3 DNA follows: TGTGCCAGCTTCCCACCTGGGGGGAACACCGGGGAGCTGTTTTTT. This encodes CASFPPGGNTGELFF. The chain employs TRBV2 and TRBJ2-2, with D possibly being TRBD1 or TRBD2 (5 bases each). Germline V gives CDR1 SNHLY, CDR2 FYNNEI. V was clipped by 8 bases and J by 1 base, with 14 bases between them. The CDR3 has 15 amino acids.

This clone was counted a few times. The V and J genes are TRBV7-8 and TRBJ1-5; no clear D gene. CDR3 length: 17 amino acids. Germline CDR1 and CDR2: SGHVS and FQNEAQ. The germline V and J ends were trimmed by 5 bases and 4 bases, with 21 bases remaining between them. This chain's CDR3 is CASSPPSAGSFNQPQHF. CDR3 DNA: TGTGCCAGCAGCCCACCCTCGGCGGGATCGTTTAATCAGCCCCAGCATTTT.

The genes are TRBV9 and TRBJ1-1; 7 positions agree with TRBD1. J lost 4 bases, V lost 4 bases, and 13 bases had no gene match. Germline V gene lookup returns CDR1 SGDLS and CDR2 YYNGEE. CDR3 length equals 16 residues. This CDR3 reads CASSPQPTGLITEAFF. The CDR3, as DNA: TGTGCCAGCAGCCCCCAACCGACAGGGTTGATCACTGAAGCTTTCTTT.

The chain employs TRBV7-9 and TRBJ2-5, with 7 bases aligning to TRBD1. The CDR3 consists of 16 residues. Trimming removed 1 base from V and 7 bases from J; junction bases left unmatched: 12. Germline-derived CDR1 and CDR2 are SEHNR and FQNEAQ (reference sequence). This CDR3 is CASSLDDGTGAGTQYF. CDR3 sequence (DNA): TGTGCCAGCAGCTTAGATGATGGTACAGGGGCAGGGACCCAGTACTTC.

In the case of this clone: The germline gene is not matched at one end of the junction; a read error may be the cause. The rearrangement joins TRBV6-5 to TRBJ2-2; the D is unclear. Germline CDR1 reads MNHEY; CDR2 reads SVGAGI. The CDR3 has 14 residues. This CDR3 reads CASSPPSNNGELFF. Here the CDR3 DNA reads TGTGCCAGCAGTCCCCCTTCAAACAACGGGGAGCTGTTTTTT.

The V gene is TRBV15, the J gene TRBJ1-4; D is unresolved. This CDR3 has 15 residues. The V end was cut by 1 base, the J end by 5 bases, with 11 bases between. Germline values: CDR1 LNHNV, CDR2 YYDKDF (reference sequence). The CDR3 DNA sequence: TGTGCCACCAGCAGAGGTGGCTTACTAAATGAAAAACTGTTTTTT. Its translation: CATSRGGLLNEKLFF.

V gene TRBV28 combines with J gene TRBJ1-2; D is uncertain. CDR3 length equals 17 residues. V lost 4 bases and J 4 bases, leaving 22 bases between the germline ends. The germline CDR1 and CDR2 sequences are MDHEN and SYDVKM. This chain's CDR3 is CASSSPRAQPLSYGYTF. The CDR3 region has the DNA TGTGCCAGCAGTTCGCCCCGCGCACAGCCGTTGAGCTATGGCTACACCTTC.

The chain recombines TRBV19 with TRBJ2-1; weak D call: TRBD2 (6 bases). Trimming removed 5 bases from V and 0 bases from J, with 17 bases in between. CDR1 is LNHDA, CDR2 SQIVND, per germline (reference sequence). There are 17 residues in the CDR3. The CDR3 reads CASSPPASASSYNEQFF. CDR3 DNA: TGTGCCAGTAGTCCGCCGGCTAGCGCGAGCTCCTACAATGAGCAGTTCTTC. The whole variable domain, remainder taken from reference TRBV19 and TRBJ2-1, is DGGITQSPKYLFRKEGQNVTLSCEQNLNHDAMYWYRQDPGQGLRLIYYSQIVNDFQKGDIAEGYSVSREKKESFPLTVTSAQKNPTAFYLCASSPPASASSYNEQFFGPGTRLTVL.

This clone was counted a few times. CDR3 nucleotides: TGTGCCAGTAGTATGGTAGGACAGGGCGAAGAAAAACTGTTTTTT. Translation gives CASSMVGQGEEKLFF. The chain recombines TRBV19 with TRBJ1-4; 8 bases are a match to TRBD1. The CDR3 contains 15 residues. Trimming cost V 3 bases and J 8 bases; bases outside gene matches: 8. Germline V lookup: CDR1 LNHDA, CDR2 SQIVND (reference sequence).

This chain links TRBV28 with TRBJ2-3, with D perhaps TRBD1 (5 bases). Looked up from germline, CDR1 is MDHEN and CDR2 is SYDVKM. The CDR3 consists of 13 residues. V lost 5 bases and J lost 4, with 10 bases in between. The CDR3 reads CASSTTDPDTQYF. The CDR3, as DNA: TGTGCCAGCAGTACGACAGACCCAGATACGCAGTATTTT.

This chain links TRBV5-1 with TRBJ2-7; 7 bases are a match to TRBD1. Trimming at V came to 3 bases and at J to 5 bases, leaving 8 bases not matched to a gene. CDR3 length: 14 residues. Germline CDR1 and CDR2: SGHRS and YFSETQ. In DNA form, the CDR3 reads TGCGCCAGCAGCTCCCGGGACAGTTCTGACGAGCAGTACTTC. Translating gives CASSSRDSSDEQYF.

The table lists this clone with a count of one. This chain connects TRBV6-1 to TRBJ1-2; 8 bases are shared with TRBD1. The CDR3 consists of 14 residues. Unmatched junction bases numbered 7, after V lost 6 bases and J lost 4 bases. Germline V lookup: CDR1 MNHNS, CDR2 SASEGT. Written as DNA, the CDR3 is TGTGCCAGCAGCCCAGGGGGCCATCTCTATGGCTACACCTTC. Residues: CASSPGGHLYGYTF.

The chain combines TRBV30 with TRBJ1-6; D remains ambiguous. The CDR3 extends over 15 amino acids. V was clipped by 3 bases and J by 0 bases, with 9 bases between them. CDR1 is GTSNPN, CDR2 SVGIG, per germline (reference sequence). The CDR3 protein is CAWSATSSYNSPLHF. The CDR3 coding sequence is TGTGCCTGGAGCGCAACGAGCTCCTATAATTCACCCCTCCACTTT.

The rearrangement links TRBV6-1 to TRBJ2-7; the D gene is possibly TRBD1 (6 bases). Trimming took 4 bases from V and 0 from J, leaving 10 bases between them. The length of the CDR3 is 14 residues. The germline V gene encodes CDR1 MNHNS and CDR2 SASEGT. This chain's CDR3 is CASSGTVFSYEQYF. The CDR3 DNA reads TGTGCCAGCAGTGGGACAGTTTTCTCCTACGAGCAGTACTTC.